What follows are 27 T cell receptor beta chains derived from one specimen sequenced in a study of blood T cell repertoires in COVID-19. Clones were sequenced by immunoSEQ multiplex PCR, and TCRdb holds only the in-frame ones, with some missing. The sample has under 250,000 clones, 86% seen once. The specimen sequenced was peripheral blood. These receptors were collected from a man aged 45-60 years with COVID-19, enrolled during active disease.

The chain joins TRBV21-1 to TRBJ2-7; the D call of TRBD2 is as the table states it, not checked on the DNA. TRBV21-1 is given as a pseudogene. CDR3 size: 13 residues. In DNA, the CDR3 is TGTGCCAGCAGCAAAGTGTCGTCCTACGAGCAGTACTTC. This translates into CASSKVSSYEQYF.

The rearrangement links TRBV23-1 to TRBJ2-1, with 7 bases aligning to TRBD2. TRBV23-1 is known as an ORF, though its function is uncertain. This CDR3 comprises 15 residues. The ends lost 7 bases at V and 6 bases at J; junction bases unmatched: 12. CDR3 in amino acids: CASIRGGRPSNEQFF. For the CDR3, the DNA is TGCGCCAGCATCCGGGGCGGGAGACCATCCAATGAGCAGTTCTTC.

This chain joins TRBV29-1 and TRBJ2-3; tentatively, D is TRBD2 (7 bases). This CDR3 spans 14 amino acids. The V end lost 5 bases, the J end lost 5 bases, and 17 bases lay between the germline ends. Germline-derived CDR1 and CDR2 are SQVTM and ANQGSEA. The CDR3 DNA follows: TGCAGCGTTAGGGGGGGGAGTCAAATAGATACGCAGTATTTT. As protein: CSVRGGSQIDTQYF.

This clone showed up just a few times. The rearrangement joins TRBV7-2 to TRBJ2-7; D is undetermined. Per the germline V gene, CDR1 is SGHTA and CDR2 is FQGNSA. The V gene lost 5 bases and the J gene lost 5 bases, with 16 bases spanning the gap. CDR3 size: 14 residues. The CDR3 loop is CASSPPFSYHEQYF. CDR3 DNA sequence: TGTGCCAGCAGCCCCCCTTTCTCCTACCACGAGCAGTACTTC.

The V and J genes are TRBV10-3 and TRBJ2-7; D unclear. Germline CDR1 reads ENHRY; CDR2 reads SYGVKD. Trimming left V 1 base short and J 2 bases short, with 3 bases between. The CDR3 is 12 amino acids. CDR3 loop: CAISEFAYEQYF. DNA of the CDR3: TGTGCCATCAGTGAGTTCGCCTACGAGCAGTACTTC.

The chain links TRBV13 to TRBJ2-7; D gene unclear. Trimming cost V 5 bases and J 3 bases, with 17 bases left between them. This CDR3 is 15 amino acids long. The germline gives CDR1 PRHDT, CDR2 FYEKMQ (reference sequence). The chain's CDR3 is CASSHRPKSGYEQYF. In DNA form, the CDR3 reads TGTGCCAGCAGCCATCGCCCAAAGTCGGGCTACGAGCAGTACTTC.

The chain links TRBV19 to TRBJ2-7; 9 bases align to TRBD1. Germline V CDR1 and CDR2: LNHDA, SQIVND (reference sequence). The CDR3 runs 15 residues. V gave up 4 bases and J gave up 4 bases; unmatched junction bases: 8. DNA for the CDR3: TGTGCCAGTAGTACCCACGGGACAGGGACGTACGAGCAGTACTTC. Its translation: CASSTHGTGTYEQYF.

The CDR3 loop reads CASSLATGTGVPYEQYF. The CDR3 DNA sequence: TGTGCCAGCAGCTTAGCAACCGGGACAGGGGTTCCCTACGAGCAGTACTTC. The rearrangement uses TRBV11-2 and TRBJ2-7; 10 bases are shared with TRBD1. V trimming: 1 base; J trimming: 2 bases; junction bases outside the gene matches: 8. CDR1 and CDR2 from the germline V gene are SGHAT and FQNNGV. The CDR3 is 17 amino acids.

This chain uses TRBV14 with TRBJ2-1; 11 bases are shared with TRBD2. Losses at the gene ends were 4 bases for V and 7 bases for J; bases not matched to a gene: 12. The CDR3 contains 17 residues. Germline CDR1 reads SGHDN; CDR2 reads FVKESK. The DNA of the CDR3 is TGTGCCAGCAGCCCCAGTGGTCTAGCGGGGGGTTTGAATGAGCAGTTCTTC. Its protein product is CASSPSGLAGGLNEQFF. The variable domain in full, completed from reference TRBV14 and TRBJ2-1, reads EAGVTQFPSHSVIEKGQTVTLRCDPISGHDNLYWYRRVMGKEIKFLLHFVKESKQDESGMPNNRFLAERTGGTYSTLKVQPAELEDSGVYFCASSPSGLAGGLNEQFFGPGTRLTVL.

This clone has only a few counts. The chain combines TRBV15 with TRBJ1-5, with TRBD1 matching over 9 bases. V was clipped by 3 bases and J by 0 bases; unmatched bases: 3. This CDR3 region has 16 residues. Germline V lookup: CDR1 LNHNV, CDR2 YYDKDF (reference sequence). The CDR3 DNA is TGTGCCACCAGCAGGGGACAGGGCCATAGCAATCAGCCCCAGCATTTT. It translates to CATSRGQGHSNQPQHF. The full variable domain, completed using reference TRBV15 and TRBJ1-5, is DAMVIQNPRYQVTQFGKPVTLSCSQTLNHNVMYWYQQKSSQAPKLLFHYYDKDFNNEADTPDNFQSRRPNTSFCFLDIRSPGLGDTAMYLCATSRGQGHSNQPQHFGDGTRLSIL.

V is TRBV5-1 and J is TRBJ2-2; D might be TRBD1 (6 bases). CDR1 is SGHRS, CDR2 YFSETQ, per germline. V dropped 1 base and J dropped 4 bases, with 8 bases sitting between them. This CDR3 has 14 residues. As DNA, the CDR3 is TGCGCCAGCAGCTTGATGGGGGCCACCGGGGAGCTGTTTTTT. It encodes CASSLMGATGELFF.

The CDR3 DNA reads TGTGCCAGCAGCTTGGGGACAGGGGGCGTCTACGAGCAGTACTTC. Its protein product is CASSLGTGGVYEQYF. The chain recombines TRBV5-5 with TRBJ2-7; 11 bases are shared with TRBD1. The V gene's germline CDR1 is SGHKS and CDR2 YYEKEE (reference sequence). The CDR3 spans 15 residues. The V segment lost 0 bases and the J segment 3 bases; nucleotides outside the gene matches: 2. The full variable domain, completed using reference TRBV5-5 and TRBJ2-7, is DAGVTQSPTHLIKTRGQQVTLRCSPISGHKSVSWYQQVLGQGPQFIFQYYEKEERGRGNFPDRFSARQFPNYSSELNVNALLLGDSALYLCASSLGTGGVYEQYFGPGTRLTVT.

CDR3 DNA: TGTGCCAGCACCCCCGGCGGGGGTGGGACACCCCTCCACTTT. Translating it yields CASTPGGGGTPLHF. This chain uses TRBV28 with TRBJ1-6; TRBD1 is a possible D gene (5 bases). This CDR3 region has 14 residues. V lost 7 bases, J lost 11 bases, and 18 bases lay in between. The V gene's germline CDR1 is MDHEN and CDR2 SYDVKM.

J is TRBJ2-2 and V is TRBV5-3; 12 bases align to TRBD2. TRBV5-3 is an ORF, with its function uncertain. J gave up 0 bases and V 2 bases, and 8 bases lay outside the gene matches. This CDR3 has 19 residues. In DNA, the CDR3 is TGTGCCAGAAGCTTACGGCTAGCGGGAGGGCCATCGAACACCGGGGAGCTGTTTTTT. Amino acid sequence: CARSLRLAGGPSNTGELFF.

This chain connects TRBV10-1 to TRBJ1-4, with TRBD1 matching over 7 bases. The length of the CDR3 is 18 residues. Trimming at V came to 7 bases and at J to 0 bases, leaving 14 bases not matched to a gene. Germline-derived CDR1 and CDR2 are WNHNN and SYGVQD (reference sequence). The CDR3 DNA is TGCGCCAGCATCCCCAAGAGCAGGGGGAATTCAACTAATGAAAAACTGTTTTTT. It codes for CASIPKSRGNSTNEKLFF.

This clone has only one observation. The V and J genes are TRBV19 and TRBJ2-1, with TRBD1 matching over 12 bases. The CDR3 contains 13 residues. CDR1 and CDR2 (germline): LNHDA, SQIVND (reference sequence). V was pared by 11 bases and J by 8 bases, with 7 bases of the junction left unmatched. CDR3 DNA sequence: TGTGCCGTGGGGGGACAGGGGGCCTATGAGCAGTTCTTC. This gives the protein CAVGGQGAYEQFF. Together with reference TRBV19 and TRBJ2-1, the CDR3 gives the full variable domain: DGGITQSPKYLFRKEGQNVTLSCEQNLNHDAMYWYRQDPGQGLRLIYYSQIVNDFQKGDIAEGYSVSREKKESFPLTVTSAQKNPTAFYLCAVGGQGAYEQFFGPGTRLTVL.

The genes are TRBV6-2 or TRBV6-3 and TRBJ2-1, with 8 nucleotides matching TRBD2. The CDR3 consists of 15 residues. From germline, CDR1 is MNHEY and CDR2 SVGEGT. Germline trimming cut 6 bases from V and 0 bases from J; bases unmatched to any gene: 4. For the CDR3, the DNA is TGTGCCAGCAGCCGCGGGGGGCCCTCCTACAATGAGCAGTTCTTC. Amino acids: CASSRGGPSYNEQFF.

The J gene is TRBJ2-7, the V gene TRBV3-1 (or the pseudogene TRBV3-2), with TRBD1 as a possible D gene (5 bases). The length of the CDR3 is 14 residues. Trimming left V 1 base short and J 4 bases short, with 11 bases between. Germline CDR1 reads LGHDT; CDR2 reads YNNKEL (reference sequence). This CDR3 reads CASSQGRAKYEQYF. The CDR3 DNA follows: TGTGCCAGCAGCCAAGGCAGGGCTAAATACGAGCAGTACTTC.

This clone was recorded once. CDR3 DNA: TGTGCCAGCAGCTTAGTGGGACAGTCGGTACAAGAGACCCAGTACTTC. Residues: CASSLVGQSVQETQYF. The V gene is TRBV7-9, the J gene TRBJ2-5; 7 nucleotides match TRBD1. The junction had 7 bases not matched to a gene; V was cut back by 1 base and J by 2 bases. Looked up from germline, CDR1 is SEHNR and CDR2 is FQNEAQ (reference sequence). The CDR3 spans 16 residues.

This clone was picked up a small number of times. Different DNA sequences within this sample yield the same CDR3. The chain is built from TRBV2 and TRBJ2-7; 11 nucleotides line up with TRBD2. The CDR3 spans 15 residues. Unmatched junction bases numbered 2, after V lost 2 bases and J lost 2 bases. Germline V gene data show CDR1 as SNHLY and CDR2 as FYNNEI. CDR3 coding DNA: TGTGCCAGCAGTGAACTAGCGGGAGGCGCCTACGAGCAGTACTTC. This gives the protein CASSELAGGAYEQYF. The full variable domain, with the rest looked up from reference TRBV2 and TRBJ2-7, is EPEVTQTPSHQVTQMGQEVILRCVPISNHLYFYWYRQILGQKVEFLVSFYNNEISEKSEIFDDQFSVERPDGSNFTLKIRSTKLEDSAMYFCASSELAGGAYEQYFGPGTRLTVT.

This clone was seen a few times. The CDR3 reads CASSPRQGLGSGNTIYF. The CDR3 nucleotides are TGTGCCAGCAGTCCAAGACAGGGACTTGGCTCTGGAAACACCATATATTTT. This chain connects TRBV6-6 to TRBJ1-3; 7 positions match TRBD1. The CDR3 totals 17 residues. With V trimmed by 5 bases and J by 0 bases, 10 bases remained unmatched. Germline values: CDR1 MNHNY, CDR2 SVGAGI (reference sequence).

V gene TRBV7-2 combines with J gene TRBJ2-5; maybe TRBD2 (6 bases). The CDR3 extends over 16 amino acids. Trimming took off 1 base at V and 2 bases at J, with 14 bases between the two ends. The germline CDR1 and CDR2 sequences are SGHTA and FQGNSA. CDR3 in amino acids: CASSLGGVAEQETQYF. The CDR3 coding sequence is TGTGCCAGCAGCTTAGGGGGGGTAGCGGAACAAGAGACCCAGTACTTC.

The gene calls are TRBV24-1 and TRBJ2-3; TRBD1 is a possible D gene (6 bases). The CDR3 runs to 15 residues. Trimming left V 10 bases short and J 0 bases short, with 16 bases between. Germline V gene data show CDR1 as KGHDR and CDR2 as SFDVKD. CDR3 sequence reads: CATGFGQTSTDTQYF. Here the CDR3 DNA reads TGTGCCACGGGGTTTGGACAGACTAGCACAGATACGCAGTATTTT.

V and J are TRBV19 and TRBJ2-2; D is unclear. The CDR3 is 14 residues long. Germline V gives CDR1 LNHDA, CDR2 SQIVND (reference sequence). Trimming stripped 1 base from V and 1 base from J, with 4 bases between. The CDR3 bases are TGTGCCAGTAGTATAGTCGGGAACACCGGGGAGCTGTTTTTT. Translated, it gives CASSIVGNTGELFF.

The chain uses TRBV30 and TRBJ1-6; possible D gene TRBD1, 5 bases. Germline CDR1 reads GTSNPN; CDR2 reads SVGIG (reference sequence). V lost 4 bases to trimming and J lost 7 bases, with 14 bases between them. CDR3 length: 14 amino acids. The CDR3 here is CAWMVGGGNSPLHF. CDR3 coding DNA: TGTGCCTGGATGGTTGGGGGAGGCAATTCACCCCTCCACTTT.

The J gene is TRBJ1-2, the V gene TRBV29-1; TRBD1 might be the D (6 bases). This CDR3 comprises 16 residues. Germline V gene lookup returns CDR1 SQVTM and CDR2 ANQGSEA. V lost 3 bases, J lost 1 base, and 18 bases lay in between. CDR3 nucleotides: TGCAGCGTTGATGGGGGTAATACAGGGCTTAACTATGGCTACACCTTC. Translating it yields CSVDGGNTGLNYGYTF.

The genes are TRBV4-3 and TRBJ1-4, with D maybe TRBD1 (5 bases). Between the trimmed V and J ends, which lost 0 bases and 7 bases, there was a span of 12 bases. CDR1 is LGHNA and CDR2 is YSLEER in the germline V gene. The CDR3 is 15 residues long. The CDR3 reads CASSQDPGLGEKLFF. The CDR3 DNA is TGCGCCAGCAGCCAAGATCCAGGGTTGGGTGAAAAACTGTTTTTT.